Below, 25 T cell receptor beta chains from the same sample are listed, as sequenced in a study of T-cell reconstitution after alpha-beta-depleted transplantation in children. It was with unique molecular identifiers that the TCRbeta library was prepared. MiXCR, run by TCRdb on the PCR reads, gives a single entry per CDR3 protein. The sample carries about 400,000 distinct CDR3 sequences, roughly 22% recorded once. The sample consisted of PBMCs from the stem cell graft donor, taken from the stem cell graft. The origin of the receptors is a human donor who donated a stem cell graft to a child with acute myeloid leukemia.

In this sample, this clonotype turned up a few times. The chain is built from TRBV4-3 and TRBJ1-1; no reliable D call. CDR1 and CDR2 (germline): LGHNA, YSLEER. The CDR3 loop spans 15 amino acids. V was pared by 4 bases and J by 5 bases, with 17 bases between. The CDR3 loop is CASSRRWEEVTEAFF. CDR3 in DNA: TGCGCCAGCAGCCGGCGATGGGAGGAGGTAACTGAAGCTTTCTTT.

The chain employs TRBV5-5 and TRBJ2-1, with TRBD1 matching 8 bases. Germline CDR1 and CDR2: SGHKS and YYEKEE (reference sequence). The length of the CDR3 is 16 residues. The trim removed 0 bases at V and 0 bases at J, leaving 2 bases unmatched. DNA for the CDR3: TGTGCCAGCAGCTTGGAGGGGACAGGCTCCTACAATGAGCAGTTCTTC. It is translated as CASSLEGTGSYNEQFF.

The chain employs TRBV27 and TRBJ2-5, with TRBD1 as a possible D gene (5 bases). The V gene lost 7 bases and the J gene lost 5 bases, with 14 bases spanning the gap. Germline V CDR1 and CDR2: MNHEY, SMNVEV (reference sequence). The CDR3 has 13 amino acids. The CDR3 loop is CASKSGFLETQYF. In DNA form, the CDR3 reads TGTGCCAGCAAGTCAGGGTTCCTTGAGACCCAGTACTTC.

This clonotype came up a few times. The chain carries TRBV12-3 or TRBV12-4 and TRBJ2-2; a possible D gene is TRBD1 (6 bases). There are 16 residues in the CDR3. V lost 3 bases and J lost 2, with 13 bases in between. The CDR3 region has the DNA TGTGCCAGCAGTTTTCCAGGGGCCCTAAACACCGGGGAGCTGTTTTTT. As protein: CASSFPGALNTGELFF.

This clonotype came up many times. The V gene is TRBV29-1, the J gene TRBJ1-4; perhaps TRBD1 as D (5 bases). V lost 3 bases to trimming and J lost 8 bases, with 13 bases between them. Germline V gives CDR1 SQVTM, CDR2 ANQGSEA. The CDR3 is made up of 13 amino acids. The CDR3 sequence is CSVDSAGREKLFF. The CDR3 bases are TGCAGCGTTGACTCGGCAGGGCGGGAAAAACTGTTTTTT.

This clonotype was counted a few times. The chain is built from TRBV5-1 and TRBJ2-7, with 10 positions matching TRBD2. V gave up 0 bases and J gave up 3 bases; unmatched junction bases: 12. The CDR3 covers 18 residues. Germline CDR1 is SGHRS and CDR2 is YFSETQ. This CDR3 reads CASSLDYEASGRSYEQYF. For the CDR3, the DNA is TGCGCCAGCAGCTTGGACTATGAAGCTAGCGGGAGAAGCTACGAGCAGTACTTC.

This clonotype was seen a few times. V gene TRBV6-5 combines with J gene TRBJ2-7; D gene unclear. V lost 0 bases, J lost 3 bases, and 6 bases lay in between. The V gene's germline CDR1 is MNHEY and CDR2 SVGAGI. The CDR3 is 13 amino acids. The CDR3 nucleotides are TGTGCCAGCAGTTACTCTTTAGACTACGAGCAGTACTTC. Protein: CASSYSLDYEQYF.

The V call is TRBV6-2 or TRBV6-3, the J call TRBJ2-7, with unresolved D. Trimming left V 6 bases short and J 3 bases short, with 12 bases between. The CDR3 extends over 13 amino acids. Germline values: CDR1 MNHEY, CDR2 SVGEGT. In DNA, the CDR3 is TGTGCCAGCAGCGTGGCAGGATTCTACGAGCAGTACTTC. Translated: CASSVAGFYEQYF.

V is TRBV3-1 and J is TRBJ1-5; D unclear. CDR1 is LGHDT and CDR2 is YNNKEL in the germline V gene (reference sequence). The CDR3 runs 14 residues. Trimming stripped 1 base from V and 7 bases from J, with 11 bases between. This CDR3 reads CASSQGFGPQPQHF. The CDR3, as DNA: TGTGCCAGCAGCCAAGGCTTTGGGCCCCAGCCCCAGCATTTT.

The chain employs TRBV12-3 or TRBV12-4 and TRBJ1-2; D is ambiguous. Trimming removed 5 bases at V and 8 bases at J, with 12 bases between. The CDR3 consists of 12 residues. The CDR3 spells CASSPQFLGYTF. The CDR3 DNA reads as TGTGCCAGCAGTCCGCAATTCTTAGGCTACACCTTC.

V usage is TRBV4-1 and J usage is TRBJ2-1; TRBD2 matches 14 bases. Germline values: CDR1 MGHRA, CDR2 YSYEKL. V gave up 3 bases and J gave up 2 bases; unmatched junction bases: 3. This CDR3 spans 17 amino acids. The CDR3 DNA is TGCGCCAGCAGCCAGGCGGGACTAGCGGGAGCCTACAATGAGCAGTTCTTC. This translates into CASSQAGLAGAYNEQFF.

The chain combines TRBV20-1 with TRBJ2-3; 7 bases agree with TRBD2. Germline V gives CDR1 DFQATT, CDR2 SNEGSKA (reference sequence). The V gene end was trimmed by 0 bases and the J gene end by 6 bases; junction bases not matched to a gene: 15. This CDR3 is built from 17 residues. The CDR3 sequence: CSARDSRRERLSDTQYF. In DNA, the CDR3 is TGCAGTGCTAGAGATTCGCGGCGGGAGAGACTGTCTGATACGCAGTATTTT.

The chain joins TRBV24-1 to TRBJ2-5, with 7 nucleotides matching TRBD1. CDR1 and CDR2 (germline): KGHDR, SFDVKD. The length of the CDR3 is 13 residues. The V and J ends lost 4 bases and 7 bases, in that order; junction bases with no gene match: 5. The CDR3 protein is CATSDFYRGTQYF. The CDR3 DNA reads as TGTGCCACCAGTGACTTTTACAGGGGGACCCAGTACTTC.

Only a few counts were recorded for this clonotype. The V gene is TRBV30, the J gene TRBJ1-3; TRBD1 matches at 8 bases. Germline V gene data show CDR1 as GTSNPN and CDR2 as SVGIG (reference sequence). V gave up 3 bases and J gave up 9 bases; unmatched junction bases: 7. This CDR3 contains 13 residues. CDR3 DNA sequence: TGTGCCTGGAGCGGACAGGGAGGGGGCACCATATATTTT. Translation: CAWSGQGGGTIYF.

V is TRBV28 and J is TRBJ2-1; 9 bases are shared with TRBD2. Trimming took 1 base from V and 7 from J; bases not matched to a gene: 5. This CDR3 has 15 residues. In germline, CDR1 is MDHEN, CDR2 SYDVKM. This chain's CDR3 is CASSLLREGRNEQFF. The DNA for the CDR3 is TGTGCCAGCAGTTTATTGCGGGAGGGTCGGAATGAGCAGTTCTTC.

J is TRBJ2-5 and V is TRBV4-2; D gene ambiguous. Looked up from germline, CDR1 is LGHNA and CDR2 is YNFKEQ. This CDR3 has 15 residues. Trimming took off 0 bases at V and 5 bases at J, with 13 bases between the two ends. The chain's CDR3 is CASSQDPGNGETQYF. The CDR3 region has the DNA TGTGCCAGCAGCCAAGATCCGGGCAACGGGGAGACCCAGTACTTC.

This clonotype was seen a single time. This rearrangement joins TRBV27 to TRBJ2-7; D is undetermined. Germline V gene sequence: CDR1 MNHEY, CDR2 SMNVEV (reference sequence). This CDR3 region has 13 residues. Trimming shortened V by 6 bases and J by 5 bases, and 14 bases separated the two germline ends. CDR3 nucleotides: TGTGCCAGCAGCCGGTTTGGCCGAGACGAGCAGTACTTC. Translation gives CASSRFGRDEQYF.

The chain uses TRBV12-3 or TRBV12-4 and TRBJ2-1; 8 bases match TRBD2. This CDR3 is built from 19 residues. The trim removed 2 bases at V and 4 bases at J, leaving 16 bases unmatched. DNA of the CDR3: TGTGCCAGCAGTTTAAAGGGACTAGGACCTAGGGGTTTATACAATGAGCAGTTCTTC. This encodes CASSLKGLGPRGLYNEQFF.

By frequency in the sample, this clonotype is medium-sized (0.01 to 0.1%). The genes are TRBV20-1 and TRBJ2-1, with 8 positions matching TRBD2. The CDR3 contains 12 residues. Trimming removed 7 bases from V and 12 bases from J; junction bases left unmatched: 11. Germline assignment: CDR1 DFQATT and CDR2 SNEGSKA (reference sequence). DNA for the CDR3: TGCAGTGACGGGCGGGAGGAGGTGGGGCAGTTCTTC. Its translation is CSDGREEVGQFF.

This clonotype was detected only a few times. V and J are TRBV29-1 and TRBJ2-1, with D possibly TRBD2 on 6 matching bases. V lost 6 bases and J 4 bases, leaving 13 bases between the germline ends. The CDR3 has 13 amino acids. Germline assignment: CDR1 SQVTM and CDR2 ANQGSEA. CDR3 nucleotide sequence: TGCAGCGTGCGTGGGGCGGGATACAATGAGCAGTTCTTC. Its protein product is CSVRGAGYNEQFF.

This clonotype was seen repeatedly, ten times or more. The DNA for the CDR3 is TGCAGTGCTAGTGGGGATCAAGACAGTTCTAATGAAAAACTGTTTTTT. This translates into CSASGDQDSSNEKLFF. The V gene is TRBV20-1, the J gene TRBJ1-4; tentatively, D is TRBD1 (5 bases). Trimming left V 3 bases short and J 3 bases short, with 17 bases between. The CDR3 is 16 residues long. Germline V gives CDR1 DFQATT, CDR2 SNEGSKA (reference sequence).

J is TRBJ2-7 and V is TRBV5-1; 10 bases are a match to TRBD2. Germline V gene sequence: CDR1 SGHRS, CDR2 YFSETQ. Trimming at V came to 2 bases and at J to 3 bases, leaving 17 bases not matched to a gene. CDR3 length: 19 residues. CDR3 nucleotide sequence: TGCGCCAGCAGCTTAGAACAGGGCTATACTAGCGGGGACCGCTACGAGCAGTACTTC. Translating it yields CASSLEQGYTSGDRYEQYF.

This clonotype was detected a few times. The V and J genes are TRBV12-3 or TRBV12-4 and TRBJ2-7; 8 nucleotides line up with TRBD1. V lost 5 bases, J lost 3 bases, and 3 bases stayed unmatched. This CDR3 has 13 amino acids. Here the CDR3 reads CASSTDRDYEQYF. The CDR3 nucleotides read TGTGCCAGCAGTACGGACAGGGACTACGAGCAGTACTTC.

This clonotype was observed a few times. The chain couples TRBV12-3 or TRBV12-4 to TRBJ1-1, with TRBD1 identical over 9 bases. The trim removed 5 bases at V and 3 bases at J, leaving 7 bases unmatched. The length of the CDR3 is 15 residues. The DNA of the CDR3 is TGTGCCAGCAGTCTATTGACAGGGGGAGACACTGAAGCTTTCTTT. Amino acids: CASSLLTGGDTEAFF.

The chain links TRBV5-1 to TRBJ2-7; TRBD1 agrees at 8 bases. CDR1 SGHRS and CDR2 YFSETQ come from the germline V gene. V lost 4 bases, J lost 4 bases, and 10 bases stayed unmatched. The CDR3 spans 15 residues. CDR3 loop: CASSLDRAGFYEQYF. In DNA, the CDR3 is TGCGCCAGCAGCCTGGACAGGGCCGGGTTTTACGAGCAGTACTTC.